This TCR beta chain stems from a study of T cell repertoires in cytomegalovirus infection. Study at large: Through public TCR beta signatures, both CMV infection and matching HLA type were indicated. Whole-study results and caveats: It was HLA-C-restricted CMV-specific TCR beta clonotypes that dominated the response ex vivo.

The CDR3 runs 11 residues. Germline CDR1 MNHNS, CDR2 SASEGT. The ends were cut back, 7 bases at V and 2 bases at J, with 3 bases in the middle. Each CDR3 protein gets one entry after TCRdb re-called the reads with MiXCR. The sample carries 750,000 to 900,000 distinct CDR3 sequences, almost 30% recorded once. Concerning this clonotype itself: Its matching antigen is unknown.

V and J are TRBV6-1 and TRBJ1-5, with no clear D. This TCR was sampled from a human donor in good health (CMV status not recorded). Some clones in this sample may be carry-over from other donors' samples. The sample consisted of cultured CD8+ T cells from PBMCs, taken from culture after CMV antigen stimulation. The CDR3 bases are TGTGCCAGCAACCGCAATCAGCCCCAGCATTTT. It specifies CASNRNQPQHF.